A selection of T cell receptor beta chains follows, all from one sample in a study of blood T cell repertoires in COVID-19. Libraries were prepared by immunoSEQ multiplex PCR; TCRdb keeps only in-frame clonotypes and omits some of them. This sample has more than 100,000 clones; roughly 87% occur once, and the top ten carry roughly 10%. The specimen sequenced was peripheral blood. Every receptor here comes from a man older than 75 with acute or convalescent COVID-19. The CDR3 runs from the conserved cysteine through the conserved F or W. Each record gives: D gene, clone size, V gene, CDR3 protein. D genes are given only for firm matches. Clone size is not always given. Where it is, it says once, few, many or a class for expanded clones.

- - TRBV6-5 CASRVGINTEAFF
TRBD1 - TRBV7-8 CASSWDSSSDEQYF
- - TRBV7-3 CASSHGGTAGYTF
- - TRBV5-5 CASSPTLTGGLKSNQPQHF
TRBD1 few TRBV10-2 CASRGWDRADNSPLHF
TRBD1 - TRBV7-2 CASSPGTGRNTIYF
- few TRBV7-2 CASSLDGSYTGELFF
- - TRBV11-3 CASSLQGNTEAFF
- - TRBV6-2/TRBV6-3 CASSYVQGIPTYEQYF
- - TRBV4-3 CASSPAGVNTEAFF
- - TRBV21-1 CAVQGTNTEAFF
TRBD1 - TRBV5-4 CASSFGQGAYNEQFF
- few TRBV7-6 CASSLDPGGVSGNTIYF
- - TRBV7-9 CASRALAYEQYF
TRBD1 - TRBV7-9 CASRQGQGDTGELFF
TRBD1 - TRBV7-8 CASSAGQADYGYTF
- - TRBV5-1 CASGDNGGSGTEAFF
- - TRBV5-1 CASSPGGGGETQYF
TRBD2 - TRBV4-1 CASSPSALAGPGGTDTQYF
- - TRBV12-1 CASSFGGGYEQYF
- - TRBV6-5 CASHQGGGNTGELFF
TRBD2 - TRBV7-7 CASSEVAGGGPYNEQFF
- - TRBV5-1 CASSLEPDSPGYTF
- - TRBV10-1 CASSERGINSPLHF